Included here is one T cell receptor (beta chain) sequence, with context. Sequencing used immunoSEQ multiplex PCR; TCRdb keeps in-frame clones, though not all of them. The sample holds 26,000 or so clones, around 69% seen once. The record originates from a study of PD-1 blockade in classical Hodgkin lymphoma. All the patients suffered relapse after autologous stem cell transplantation, and brentuximab vedotin exposure differed. The sample in question was peripheral blood mononuclear cells (PBMCs), obtained before the second cycle of nivolumab. This clonotype was sampled from a human donor with classical Hodgkin lymphoma.

The CDR3 DNA is TGTGCCATCAGTGATTACCGGGACAGGGGATACACCTTC. Translating gives CAISDYRDRGYTF. The chain uses TRBV10-3 and TRBJ1-2, with 10 bases that match TRBD1. CDR3 length: 13 amino acids. The J segment lost 11 bases and the V segment lost 3 bases, leaving 6 bases of the junction unmatched. Germline V lookup: CDR1 ENHRY, CDR2 SYGVKD.